This T cell receptor (beta chain) was captured in a study of technical replicates of blood from four donors. TCRdb's table, derived via immunoSEQ multiplex PCR, lists solely in-frame clones and lacks some. Of approximately 87,000 clones listed, 80% to 95% are singletons. The germline gives CDR1 MGHRA, CDR2 YSYEKL. The CDR3 contains 17 residues. The V and J ends lost 4 bases and 1 base respectively, with 20 bases between them. This receptor was taken from a human donor in good health. Some clones in this sample may be carry-over from other donors' samples. The chain employs TRBV4-1 and TRBJ2-7, with D uncertain. The material sequenced was T cells isolated from PBMCs. The CDR3 DNA sequence: TGCGCCAGCAGCCCCGCCTCTCCTAGACGATCTTCCTACGAGCAGTACTTC. This sequence encodes CASSPASPRRSSYEQYF.